This T cell receptor (beta chain) was recorded in a study of OX40 agonist ivuxolimab in advanced cancers. The CDR3 totals 18 residues. Germline lookup yields CDR1 SGHRS and CDR2 YFSETQ. V was pared by 0 bases and J by 0 bases, with 11 bases of the junction left unmatched. The table came from immunoSEQ multiplex PCR; TCRdb's copy has only in-frame clones and leaves some out. The data hold about 72,000 clones, with over 75% observed a single time. This TCR was sampled from an adult with an advanced solid tumor such as melanoma, head and neck, liver or kidney cancer. Sequenced material: CD4+ or CD8+ T cells sorted from blood, taken in a trial of the OX40 agonist ivuxolimab. The chain uses TRBV5-1 and TRBJ1-1; TRBD1 aligns across 7 bases. The CDR3 coding sequence is TGCGCCAGCAGCTTGGGGGCAGGGGGTGGAAGAGTGAACACTGAAGCTTTCTTT. As protein: CASSLGAGGGRVNTEAFF.